This T cell receptor (beta chain) originates from a study of CD8 T cells in ankylosing spondylitis listed by TCRdb under 2017. In terms of the full investigation: The study set out to find disease-linked TCR variants by profiling T cell receptor beta repertoires in ankylosing spondylitis patients and healthy donors. The full study cohort was made up of approximately 24 ankylosing spondylitis patients and around 100 healthy donors. Peripheral blood was sampled, and synovial fluid was also collected from ankylosing spondylitis patients.

The sequencing machine was an Illumina HiSeq 2500. TCR beta libraries were prepared by quantitative 5'-RACE with molecular barcodes. On the authors' methods: Disease-linked TCR variants were identified with a new computational method built on a probabilistic model of VDJ rearrangement. TCRdb trimmed the raw reads at Q25, called clones with MiXCR and kept productive beta chains. Identical CDR3 protein sequences are pooled into one entry, listed with their most common genes and DNA. TCRdb, rather than the study authors, made the V and J calls. The table for this sample lists fewer than 550,000 distinct CDR3 sequences; approximately 5.3% of them were counted only once. The ten biggest clones cover around 3.5% of the sample. The full study reports these points: The disease-linked clones were reported to be significantly enriched in matched synovial fluid samples from ankylosing spondylitis patients. A CD8+ phenotype was shown by the disease-linked clones, which were found at relatively low frequencies in peripheral blood. Some of the motif variants had been reported before in the synovial fluid and blood of reactive arthritis patients, a finding that suggests common disease-initiation mechanisms. A TCR beta motif made up of under ten highly homologous amino acid variants appeared to be characteristic of blood from ankylosing spondylitis patients.

This clonotype showed up many times. Its target antigen remains unknown. No base-level quality is on record; no much larger clone is a single base apart. Between the V and J ends, shortened by 3 bases and 5 bases respectively, the junction contains 19 bases. Its CDR3 holds 16 amino acids, cysteine through phenylalanine. Kept here is only the CDR3 DNA, which spans 48 bases and is read in frame from base 1. The germline V gene (reference sequence) provides CDR1 DFQATT and CDR2 SNEGSKA. Sample: blood, either unsorted or a sorted T cell fraction (not recorded which). This clonotype was obtained from a male donor with ankylosing spondylitis. The chain joins TRBV20-1 to TRBJ2-2, with no confidently assigned D gene. CDR3 protein: CSASNPRHSLTGELFF. The base sequence is TGCAGTGCTAGTAATCCTCGCCATTCTCTTACCGGGGAGCTGTTTTTT.